The 31 T cell receptor beta chains below were found in one sample sequenced in a study of T cell changes during pregnancy in multiple sclerosis (dated by TCRdb to between 2018 and 2021). Receptor amplification or capture employed the immunoSEQ multiplex PCR assay. Entries here come from immuneACCESS through TCRdb and include only in-frame sequences with V and J called. Some clones fail to appear in such tables; in the studies checked, an unresolved V gene covers under half of the shortfall, and the cause of the remainder is unknown. Here the sample has tens of thousands of clones; roughly 95% occur a single time. The ten largest clones take up roughly 0.35% of the sample. Source: CD4+ T cells from peripheral blood mononuclear cells, taken before pregnancy. The source is a female donor with multiple sclerosis, enrolled in a pregnancy study.

The chain combines TRBV28 with TRBJ2-7, with D possibly TRBD1 on 5 matching bases. V was trimmed by 10 bases and J by 5 bases, leaving 18 bases between them. Germline CDR1 is MDHEN and CDR2 is SYDVKM. The CDR3 sequence is 13 residues long. As DNA, the CDR3 is TGTGCCACCCTCGACAGCTTTAGCAACGAGCAGTACTTC. Encoded protein: CATLDSFSNEQYF.

This chain joins TRBV7-2 and TRBJ2-3; 7 bases fit TRBD1. The junction had 0 bases not matched to a gene; V was cut back by 2 bases and J by 4 bases. The CDR3 spans 13 residues. Germline assignment: CDR1 SGHTA and CDR2 FQGNSA. The CDR3 DNA sequence: TGTGCCAGCAGCTTACAGGGGGCAGATACGCAGTATTTT. This encodes CASSLQGADTQYF.

This rearrangement joins TRBV7-2 to TRBJ2-1; D unresolved. The length of the CDR3 is 14 residues. Germline V lookup: CDR1 SGHTA, CDR2 FQGNSA. Trimming removed 6 bases at V and 0 bases at J, with 9 bases between. In DNA form, the CDR3 reads TGTGCCAGCAGTACAATAAGCTCCTACAATGAGCAGTTCTTC. It yields the protein CASSTISSYNEQFF.

This clone was picked up one time. Other nucleotide sequences from this sample produce the same CDR3. The chain carries TRBV11-2 and TRBJ1-3; D unresolved. Trimming stripped 7 bases from V and 8 bases from J, with 18 bases between. CDR3 length: 14 amino acids. CDR1 and CDR2 from the germline V gene are SGHAT and FQNNGV. CDR3 DNA sequence: TGTGCCAGCACCCATGGAAGGCGCCGGGACACCATATATTTT. Translated, it gives CASTHGRRRDTIYF.

The chain has TRBV28 and TRBJ1-4; 9 bases match TRBD1. CDR1 and CDR2 (germline): MDHEN, SYDVKM. Trimming took 2 bases from V and 7 from J; bases not matched to a gene: 5. The CDR3 is made up of 15 amino acids. CDR3 in DNA: TGTGCCAGCAGTTTACCCGGGACAGGGCGTGAAAAACTGTTTTTT. Residues: CASSLPGTGREKLFF.

The V gene is TRBV6-6, the J gene TRBJ1-3; 7 bases map to TRBD1. The CDR3 extends over 15 amino acids. The J segment lost 2 bases and the V segment lost 7 bases, leaving 8 bases of the junction unmatched. Germline V gene data show CDR1 as MNHNY and CDR2 as SVGAGI (reference sequence). The CDR3 DNA is TGTGCCAGCAATAACGGACAGGTTGCTGGAAACACCATATATTTT. Protein sequence: CASNNGQVAGNTIYF.

The genes are TRBV28 and TRBJ2-7, with TRBD1 identical over 9 bases. With V trimmed by 7 bases and J by 6 bases, 13 bases remained unmatched. Per germline, CDR1 MDHEN and CDR2 SYDVKM. This CDR3 contains 15 residues. The CDR3 sequence is CASNKRRTGVFEQYF. The CDR3 DNA reads TGTGCCAGCAATAAAAGGCGGACAGGGGTGTTCGAGCAGTACTTC.

V gene TRBV7-9 combines with J gene TRBJ1-3, with TRBD1 matching 7 bases. The junction had 9 bases not matched to a gene; V was cut back by 4 bases and J by 3 bases. The CDR3 sequence is 16 residues long. CDR1 and CDR2 (germline): SEHNR, FQNEAQ (reference sequence). The CDR3 here is CASSSGQPNHGNTIYF. The CDR3, as DNA: TGTGCCAGCAGCTCGGGACAGCCTAATCATGGAAACACCATATATTTT.

CDR3 protein: CASSLVWTPGQGASDTEAFF. The CDR3 region has the DNA TGTGCCAGCAGCTTAGTTTGGACACCGGGACAGGGGGCGTCGGACACTGAAGCTTTCTTT. V is TRBV13 and J is TRBJ1-1; 12 nucleotides match TRBD1. Germline CDR1 reads PRHDT; CDR2 reads FYEKMQ (reference sequence). Trimming removed 1 base from V and 3 bases from J; junction bases left unmatched: 15. The CDR3 is 20 residues long.

The chain links TRBV6-1 to TRBJ2-1; 7 bases match TRBD2. The V segment lost 8 bases and the J segment 4 bases; nucleotides outside the gene matches: 11. Germline V CDR1 and CDR2: MNHNS, SASEGT. The CDR3 covers 15 residues. The CDR3 nucleotides read TGTGCCAGCCATCTCAGTGCTAGCGGATACAATGAGCAGTTCTTC. Translating gives CASHLSASGYNEQFF.

The chain has TRBV6-6 and TRBJ2-1; the match to TRBD2 covers 13 bases. The germline V gene encodes CDR1 MNHNY and CDR2 SVGAGI (reference sequence). There are 14 residues in the CDR3. Trimming took 7 bases from V and 9 from J; bases not matched to a gene: 6. The CDR3: CASTGTSGNREQFF. The CDR3 DNA sequence: TGTGCCAGCACCGGGACTAGCGGGAATCGTGAGCAGTTCTTC.

This clone was observed a handful of times. The chain links TRBV7-2 to TRBJ2-3, with TRBD2 matching 14 bases. CDR3 length: 16 residues. The germline gives CDR1 SGHTA, CDR2 FQGNSA. The V segment lost 5 bases and the J segment 6 bases; nucleotides outside the gene matches: 7. The CDR3 bases are TGTGCCAGCAGCCGAAAAGGGACTAGCGGGAGTGATACGCAGTATTTT. Its translation is CASSRKGTSGSDTQYF.

The chain couples TRBV19 to TRBJ2-7, with 13 bases matching TRBD2. J was trimmed by 3 bases and V by 4 bases; bases with no gene match: 3. The CDR3 runs to 15 residues. CDR1 LNHDA and CDR2 SQIVND come from the germline V gene (reference sequence). The CDR3, as DNA: TGTGCCAGTAGTAAGGGGACTAGCGGGAACTACGAGCAGTACTTC. It yields the protein CASSKGTSGNYEQYF.

This clone has a single count. The rearrangement uses TRBV29-1 and TRBJ1-1; weak D call: TRBD1 (5 bases). The germline V gene encodes CDR1 SQVTM and CDR2 ANQGSEA. V was clipped by 6 bases and J by 6 bases, with 14 bases between them. The CDR3 runs 12 residues. The CDR3 sequence is CSVRRDRPEAFF. The CDR3 DNA follows: TGCAGCGTCAGAAGAGACAGACCTGAAGCTTTCTTT.

CDR3 nucleotides: TGTGCCAGCAGCTTAACAGGGGGAAACACTGAAGCTTTCTTT. Translating gives CASSLTGGNTEAFF. The chain has TRBV7-3 and TRBJ1-1; tentative D call: TRBD1 (6 bases). This CDR3 region has 14 residues. Trimming pared 0 bases from V and 2 bases from J, leaving 7 bases between. The germline gives CDR1 SGHTA, CDR2 FQGTGA.

The rearrangement uses TRBV28 and TRBJ1-2; a weak D match, TRBD1 (6 bases). CDR1 and CDR2 (germline): MDHEN, SYDVKM. The CDR3 consists of 13 residues. V was pared by 3 bases and J by 12 bases, with 17 bases between. For the CDR3, the DNA is TGTGCCAGCAGTTTGGGGCAGGGGATTATGAACACCTTC. The encoded protein is CASSLGQGIMNTF.

This sequence joins TRBV5-1 and TRBJ1-2, with TRBD1 matching 7 bases. V trimming: 3 bases; J trimming: 5 bases; junction bases outside the gene matches: 10. The length of the CDR3 is 15 residues. The V gene's germline CDR1 is SGHRS and CDR2 YFSETQ. The CDR3 coding sequence is TGCGCCAGCAGCTCGGACGGGACAGTTGCGTATGGCTACACCTTC. It codes for CASSSDGTVAYGYTF.

The chain uses TRBV5-1 and TRBJ1-5; 10 bases line up with TRBD1. Germline V gives CDR1 SGHRS, CDR2 YFSETQ. CDR3 length equals 15 residues. Trimming removed 4 bases from V and 3 bases from J; junction bases left unmatched: 4. DNA of the CDR3: TGCGCCAGCAGCGAGGGACAGGGGAACAATCAGCCCCAGCATTTT. Protein product: CASSEGQGNNQPQHF.

V is TRBV29-1 and J is TRBJ2-1; D perhaps matches TRBD2 (5 bases). There are 15 residues in the CDR3. Germline loops: CDR1 SQVTM, CDR2 ANQGSEA. Trimming pared 6 bases from V and 4 bases from J, leaving 19 bases between. Here the CDR3 reads CSVSPQSGTYNEQFF. CDR3 DNA: TGCAGCGTATCACCCCAGTCGGGAACGTACAATGAGCAGTTCTTC.

This clone was recorded only once. The V call is TRBV28, the J call TRBJ2-5; 11 bases fit TRBD2. V shed 1 base, J shed 5 bases, and the junction held 6 bases outside the gene matches. CDR3 length: 16 amino acids. Germline V CDR1 and CDR2: MDHEN, SYDVKM. The CDR3 loop reads CASSLLRLAGRETQYF. CDR3 coding DNA: TGTGCCAGCAGTTTATTGAGACTAGCGGGAAGGGAGACCCAGTACTTC. Variable domain in full (rest from reference TRBV28 and TRBJ2-5): DVKVTQSSRYLVKRTGEKVFLECVQDMDHENMFWYRQDPGLGLRLIYFSYDVKMKEKGDIPEGYSVSREKKERFSLILESASTNQTSMYLCASSLLRLAGRETQYFGPGTRLLVL.

The CDR3 sequence is CATGSNGLGEGYTF. CDR3 nucleotides: TGTGCCACCGGTTCGAACGGGTTAGGAGAAGGCTACACCTTC. The J gene is TRBJ1-2, the V gene TRBV27; D gene ambiguous. V was shortened by 10 bases and J by 8 bases, with 23 bases between the two germline ends. Germline-derived CDR1 and CDR2 are MNHEY and SMNVEV (reference sequence). The CDR3 runs 14 residues.

This clone was detected only once. The chain carries TRBV2 and TRBJ2-3; D gene unclear. V gave up 5 bases and J gave up 4 bases, with 13 bases separating them. The CDR3 contains 14 residues. Looked up from germline, CDR1 is SNHLY and CDR2 is FYNNEI. As DNA, the CDR3 is TGTGCCAGCAGTCCCCTAGTAAACGCAGATACGCAGTATTTT. This gives the protein CASSPLVNADTQYF.

This clone occurred once. The chain is built from TRBV18 and TRBJ2-3; 13 bases are a match to TRBD2. V dropped 8 bases and J dropped 4; count of bases not matched to a gene: 15. Germline assignment: CDR1 KGHSH and CDR2 LQKENI. The CDR3 contains 18 residues. DNA for the CDR3: TGTGCCAGCCGCAGGCTATTCGGACTAGCGGGGGCGTCAGATACGCAGTATTTT. This codes for CASRRLFGLAGASDTQYF.

J is TRBJ2-3 and V is TRBV11-3, with 8 bases fitting TRBD2. The germline gives CDR1 SGHNT, CDR2 YENEEA. The CDR3 consists of 16 residues. The V gene end was trimmed by 4 bases and the J gene end by 1 base; junction bases not matched to a gene: 7. The CDR3 DNA is TGTGCCAGCAGCTCCCGCGGGGGGCTGGGCACAGATACGCAGTATTTT. It encodes CASSSRGGLGTDTQYF.

The chain joins TRBV6-6 to TRBJ2-7, with 8 bases identical to TRBD2. V lost 5 bases, J lost 5 bases, and 8 bases stayed unmatched. Germline CDR1 MNHNY, CDR2 SVGAGI (reference sequence). CDR3 size: 14 residues. In DNA, the CDR3 is TGTGCCAGCAGTCAAGTGAGCGGGAGCAACGAGCAGTACTTC. This gives the protein CASSQVSGSNEQYF.

The V gene is TRBV30, the J gene TRBJ1-2; 8 positions agree with TRBD1. The CDR3 is 12 amino acids. V was clipped by 5 bases and J by 2 bases; unmatched bases: 1. Germline loops: CDR1 GTSNPN, CDR2 SVGIG (reference sequence). CDR3 in DNA: TGTGCCTGGGGGGACAGGAACTATGGCTACACCTTC. Protein product: CAWGDRNYGYTF.

J is TRBJ2-1 and V is TRBV5-1, with TRBD2 identical over 7 bases. This CDR3 is built from 11 residues. V shed 9 bases and J 12 bases; nucleotides not matched to a gene: 9. The germline CDR1 and CDR2 sequences are SGHRS and YFSETQ. CDR3 region: CANPAGPRQFF. The DNA of the CDR3 is TGCGCCAACCCAGCGGGGCCTCGGCAGTTCTTC.

V usage is TRBV5-1 and J usage is TRBJ2-7; D gene uncertain. V was clipped by 4 bases and J by 2 bases, with 16 bases between them. Germline values: CDR1 SGHRS, CDR2 YFSETQ. The length of the CDR3 is 15 residues. In DNA form, the CDR3 reads TGCGCCAGCAGCCCTTCGGCGGCCGGCCCCTACGAGCAGTACTTC. Encoded protein: CASSPSAAGPYEQYF.

J is TRBJ2-1 and V is TRBV7-9; tentative D call: TRBD1 (8 bases). The germline V gene has CDR1 SEHNR and CDR2 FQNEAQ (reference sequence). The CDR3 is 16 amino acids. Trimming left V 5 bases short and J 10 bases short, with 24 bases between. The CDR3 sequence: CASSGRQGTGGQEQFF. DNA for the CDR3: TGTGCCAGCAGCGGTCGACAGGGGACGGGAGGTCAAGAGCAGTTCTTC.

The rearrangement links TRBV19 to TRBJ2-2; 9 bases map to TRBD2. V shed 0 bases and J 5 bases; nucleotides not matched to a gene: 7. The CDR3 length is 17 residues. CDR1 LNHDA and CDR2 SQIVND come from the germline V gene (reference sequence). CDR3 sequence reads: CASSIDRGLAGTGELFF. The CDR3 region has the DNA TGTGCCAGTAGTATAGATAGAGGCCTAGCGGGAACCGGGGAGCTGTTTTTT.

V is TRBV5-1 and J is TRBJ2-2; TRBD2 matches at 7 bases. The V gene end was trimmed by 0 bases and the J gene end by 4 bases; junction bases not matched to a gene: 6. The CDR3 covers 16 residues. Per germline, CDR1 SGHRS and CDR2 YFSETQ. CDR3 sequence (DNA): TGCGCCAGCAGCTTGGTTGCGGGAGAGGGCACCGGGGAGCTGTTTTTT. As protein: CASSLVAGEGTGELFF.